Listed below are T cell receptor beta chains from one sample, sequenced in a study of cytotoxic CD8 clonotypes in ibrutinib-treated CLL. The repertoire was sequenced with immunoSEQ multiplex PCR; TCRdb's copy has only in-frame clones and lacks some. Seen here are 100,000 or so clones, 45% to 65% observed once, and the top ten hold about 40%. Source: PBMCs, taken after 24 months of ibrutinib treatment. Every receptor here comes from a human donor with chronic lymphocytic leukemia. The conserved cysteine and the conserved F or W are not part of the CDR3 here.

j_call | v_call | cdr3_aa
TRBJ1-2 | TRBV19 | ASSPRTAANYGYT
TRBJ2-7 | TRBV5-6 | ASSLGQYYEQY
TRBJ2-5 | TRBV2 | ASSPGPTKETQY
TRBJ2-3 | TRBV25-1 | ASSEPRQGRLDTQY
TRBJ2-2 | TRBV7-2 | ASSLQAELF
TRBJ1-5 | TRBV4-2 | ASSPLGVKDNQPQH
TRBJ2-5 | TRBV7-9 | ASSPSWGLAGQETQY
TRBJ1-5 | TRBV10-2 | ASSEQELSNQPQH
TRBJ1-2 | TRBV6-5 | ASSDPRVGGYT
TRBJ2-3 | TRBV4-2 | ASSRRTSGSTDTQY
TRBJ1-2 | TRBV16 | ASSQSLDRLESNYGYT
TRBJ2-2 | TRBV29-1 | STSDRGRPGELF
TRBJ1-2 | TRBV7-8 | ASSSQGLGT
TRBJ2-7 | TRBV6-5 | ASSYEGGGAREQY
TRBJ1-2 | TRBV6-6 | ASRDGVGYT
TRBJ2-6 | TRBV28 | ASSPGRGWDSGANVLT
TRBJ2-3 | TRBV27 | ASRDSGLAGAPDTQY
TRBJ2-2 | TRBV2 | ASSEAPGGNTGELF
TRBJ2-5 | TRBV7-3 | ASSRNSAGQELGTQY
TRBJ1-4 | TRBV9 | ASSVTGTGNEKLF
TRBJ2-6 | TRBV25-1 | ASSGGTGKTSGANVLT
TRBJ1-2 | TRBV5-1 | ASSSNSLGGHGYT
TRBJ2-3 | TRBV5-1 | ASSLGNLGGSTDTQY
TRBJ1-5 | TRBV28 | ASSFSTRVRQPQH